The 29 T cell receptor beta chains in this list originate from one sample, sequenced in a study of shared clonotypes between healthy human individuals. Sequencing was performed with immunoSEQ multiplex PCR; in TCRdb, only in-frame clones are kept and a portion is missing. The table records about 2.2 million clones, approximately 94% of them present only once. As defined, naive CD8 cells were CD45RO-negative and positively selected for CCR7, with terminally differentiated effector memory CD45RA+ cells excluded. Sequencing was performed on naive CD8+ T cells from PBMCs. The source of these receptors is a man aged 18 to 35 in good health. Some clones in this sample may be carry-over from other donors' samples.

This chain connects TRBV6-5 to TRBJ1-1; unclear D gene. Germline CDR1 is MNHEY and CDR2 is SVGAGI. The V and J ends lost 7 bases and 5 bases respectively, with 11 bases between them. The CDR3 is made up of 12 amino acids. CDR3 DNA: TGTGCCAGCAACCAGCTGGGAACTGAAGCTTTCTTT. This encodes CASNQLGTEAFF.

The V gene is TRBV6-6, the J gene TRBJ2-7; D is tentatively TRBD1 or TRBD2 (5 bases each). The CDR3 covers 14 residues. Germline V CDR1 and CDR2: MNHNY, SVGAGI (reference sequence). Trimming left V 2 bases short and J 3 bases short, with 11 bases between. The CDR3 loop is CASSYGGTLYEQYF. The DNA of the CDR3 is TGTGCCAGCAGTTACGGGGGAACTCTCTACGAGCAGTACTTC.

The chain joins TRBV27 to TRBJ1-1, with TRBD1 matching 8 bases. Germline CDR1 is MNHEY and CDR2 is SMNVEV (reference sequence). J was trimmed by 1 base and V by 6 bases; bases with no gene match: 4. The CDR3 contains 14 residues. The CDR3 region has the DNA TGTGCCAGCAGCATAACAGGGGGGAACACTGAAGCTTTCTTT. Translated: CASSITGGNTEAFF.

V gene TRBV28 combines with J gene TRBJ2-5; the match to TRBD2 covers 12 bases. Looked up from germline, CDR1 is MDHEN and CDR2 is SYDVKM. The CDR3 covers 15 residues. Trimming at V came to 6 bases and at J to 4 bases, leaving 6 bases not matched to a gene. The CDR3 DNA sequence: TGTGCCAGCAGCCCGACTAGCGGGAGTGGAGAGACCCAGTACTTC. It specifies CASSPTSGSGETQYF.

This clone was recorded once. This rearrangement joins TRBV28 to TRBJ2-2; 13 nucleotides line up with TRBD2. The CDR3 contains 16 residues. Looked up from germline, CDR1 is MDHEN and CDR2 is SYDVKM. The V gene end was trimmed by 5 bases and the J gene end by 4 bases; junction bases not matched to a gene: 4. The CDR3 DNA reads as TGTGCCAGCAGTGCCGGACTAGCGGGAGCCACCGGGGAGCTGTTTTTT. This codes for CASSAGLAGATGELFF. The full variable domain, with the rest looked up from reference TRBV28 and TRBJ2-2, is DVKVTQSSRYLVKRTGEKVFLECVQDMDHENMFWYRQDPGLGLRLIYFSYDVKMKEKGDIPEGYSVSREKKERFSLILESASTNQTSMYLCASSAGLAGATGELFFGEGSRLTVL.

This chain uses TRBV28 with TRBJ2-7, with a weak D call TRBD2 (5 bases). CDR1 and CDR2 (germline): MDHEN, SYDVKM. Trimming took off 3 bases at V and 6 bases at J, with 15 bases between the two ends. The CDR3 consists of 14 residues. This CDR3 is CASSLWDPGLEQYF. DNA of the CDR3: TGTGCCAGCAGTTTGTGGGATCCTGGACTCGAGCAGTACTTC.

The genes are TRBV28 and TRBJ2-1; 7 positions agree with TRBD2. The ends lost 2 bases at V and 7 bases at J; junction bases unmatched: 5. The CDR3 is made up of 14 amino acids. Germline V gene sequence: CDR1 MDHEN, CDR2 SYDVKM. DNA for the CDR3: TGTGCCAGCAGTTTAGGAAGGCGGGGGAATGAGCAGTTCTTC. Protein: CASSLGRRGNEQFF.

In the case of this clone: This sample also contains other DNA sequences that code for the same CDR3. This rearrangement joins TRBV28 to TRBJ2-1; 9 bases match TRBD2. Germline CDR1 MDHEN, CDR2 SYDVKM. The CDR3 extends over 15 amino acids. The J segment lost 4 bases and the V segment lost 6 bases, leaving 7 bases of the junction unmatched. Here the CDR3 reads CASSPGTSPYNEQFF. The CDR3 coding sequence is TGTGCCAGCAGCCCGGGGACTAGCCCGTACAATGAGCAGTTCTTC.

This chain uses TRBV4-1 with TRBJ2-1; TRBD2 agrees at 10 bases. Trimming took 4 bases from V and 9 from J; bases not matched to a gene: 6. The CDR3 consists of 14 residues. The germline V gene has CDR1 MGHRA and CDR2 YSYEKL. CDR3: CASSRLAGVGEQFF. The CDR3 DNA is TGCGCCAGCAGCCGGCTAGCGGGAGTTGGTGAGCAGTTCTTC.

This clone was seen once. The CDR3 region is CASSYPRESSYNEQFF. The DNA for the CDR3 is TGCGCCAGCAGCTACCCTCGGGAGTCCTCCTACAATGAGCAGTTCTTC. This sequence joins TRBV4-1 and TRBJ2-1, with D tentatively TRBD2 (6 bases). Trimming took 5 bases from V and 0 from J, leaving 14 bases between them. Germline CDR1 reads MGHRA; CDR2 reads YSYEKL. The CDR3 runs 16 residues.

V is TRBV9 and J is TRBJ2-5; D is unresolved. Trimming removed 4 bases from V and 3 bases from J, with 13 bases in between. The germline V gene has CDR1 SGDLS and CDR2 YYNGEE. The CDR3 spans 14 residues. CDR3 DNA: TGTGCCAGCAGCCCCGTAGTGGAAGAAGAGACCCAGTACTTC. This codes for CASSPVVEEETQYF.

The CDR3 DNA is TGTGCCAGCAGTTTCTCGGAGGGCACCGGGGAGCTGTTTTTT. Amino acid sequence: CASSFSEGTGELFF. This rearrangement joins TRBV27 to TRBJ2-2, with a tentative D call TRBD2 (6 bases). The CDR3 extends over 14 amino acids. Germline values: CDR1 MNHEY, CDR2 SMNVEV (reference sequence). Trimming pared 3 bases from V and 4 bases from J, leaving 9 bases between.

The genes are TRBV28 and TRBJ2-7; TRBD2 matches 9 bases. The germline V gene has CDR1 MDHEN and CDR2 SYDVKM. This CDR3 is built from 16 residues. V lost 4 bases to trimming and J lost 0 bases; unmatched junction nucleotides: 7. CDR3 coding DNA: TGTGCCAGCAGTTCCGGGACTAGCCCTTACTCCTACGAGCAGTACTTC. The encoded protein is CASSSGTSPYSYEQYF.

The V gene is TRBV11-2, the J gene TRBJ1-1; maybe TRBD1 (6 bases). Trimming took off 5 bases at V and 6 bases at J, with 19 bases between the two ends. The CDR3 totals 15 residues. CDR1 SGHAT and CDR2 FQNNGV come from the germline V gene. CDR3 protein: CASSLGGEGGPEAFF. The CDR3 DNA follows: TGTGCCAGCAGCCTAGGAGGGGAGGGGGGCCCTGAAGCTTTCTTT.

V is TRBV27 and J is TRBJ2-1; either TRBD1 or TRBD2 may supply D (5 bases each). Germline V gene sequence: CDR1 MNHEY, CDR2 SMNVEV (reference sequence). Trimming took 6 bases from V and 6 from J, leaving 18 bases between them. The CDR3 loop spans 15 amino acids. CDR3 in amino acids: CASSLDRGLTNEQFF. The CDR3 region has the DNA TGTGCCAGCAGCCTCGACAGAGGGTTGACCAATGAGCAGTTCTTC.

The J gene is TRBJ2-5, the V gene TRBV7-9, with 11 positions matching TRBD2. CDR3 size: 13 residues. Germline V gene lookup returns CDR1 SEHNR and CDR2 FQNEAQ (reference sequence). The ends lost 7 bases at V and 7 bases at J; junction bases unmatched: 5. The CDR3 sequence is CASTPGTSGTQYF. The DNA for the CDR3 is TGTGCCAGCACCCCCGGGACTAGCGGGACCCAGTACTTC.

The rearrangement links TRBV7-6 to TRBJ1-1; D not resolved. CDR3 length equals 14 residues. Germline V gives CDR1 SGHVS, CDR2 FNYEAQ. Trimming took off 1 base at V and 2 bases at J, with 8 bases between the two ends. CDR3 DNA: TGTGCCAGCAGCTTAGGCCGCTCTAACACTGAAGCTTTCTTT. As protein: CASSLGRSNTEAFF.

The J gene is TRBJ2-2, the V gene TRBV4-3; maybe TRBD1 (5 bases). CDR3 size: 13 residues. V shed 4 bases and J shed 4 bases, with 7 bases lying between them. From germline, CDR1 is LGHNA and CDR2 YSLEER. In DNA, the CDR3 is TGCGCCAGCAGCCTGGGGCGCACCGGGGAGCTGTTTTTT. Amino acid sequence: CASSLGRTGELFF.

V gene TRBV29-1 combines with J gene TRBJ1-2; D is undetermined. Germline CDR1 SQVTM, CDR2 ANQGSEA. Trimming pared 5 bases from V and 8 bases from J, leaving 30 bases between. The CDR3 runs 17 residues. DNA for the CDR3: TGCAGCGTTTCCACTACGGGTAACAGTCGGCGTTTGGGAGGCTACACCTTC. It yields the protein CSVSTTGNSRRLGGYTF.

The genes are TRBV11-2 and TRBJ2-2; D unresolved. This CDR3 region has 12 residues. The germline gives CDR1 SGHAT, CDR2 FQNNGV. The V and J ends lost 3 bases and 7 bases respectively, with 6 bases between them. This chain's CDR3 is CASSFGSGELFF. In DNA, the CDR3 is TGTGCCAGCAGCTTCGGTAGCGGGGAGCTGTTTTTT.

This rearrangement joins TRBV19 to TRBJ2-1, with D hard to call. This CDR3 has 14 amino acids. V was shortened by 7 bases and J by 0 bases, with 10 bases between the two germline ends. In germline, CDR1 is LNHDA, CDR2 SQIVND (reference sequence). The DNA for the CDR3 is TGTGCCAGTACTGGCAAGAGCTCCTACAATGAGCAGTTCTTC. This gives the protein CASTGKSSYNEQFF.

The chain couples TRBV15 to TRBJ2-1; either TRBD1 or TRBD2 may supply D (5 bases each). V dropped 5 bases and J dropped 8 bases, with 19 bases sitting between them. CDR1 is LNHNV, CDR2 YYDKDF, per germline (reference sequence). The CDR3 spans 15 residues. The CDR3 sequence: CATSGRSGRSDEQFF. Written as DNA, the CDR3 is TGTGCCACCAGCGGTAGATCGGGACGGTCGGATGAGCAGTTCTTC.

This chain links TRBV5-6 with TRBJ2-2; TRBD1 matches 8 bases. Per germline, CDR1 SGHDT and CDR2 YYEEEE. The CDR3 consists of 19 residues. J gave up 7 bases and V 3 bases, and 20 bases lay outside the gene matches. The CDR3 here is CASSSSMTGEFVNGGELFF. The CDR3 bases are TGTGCCAGCAGCTCGTCCATGACAGGGGAGTTCGTTAACGGCGGGGAGCTGTTTTTT. The full variable domain, with the rest looked up from reference TRBV5-6 and TRBJ2-2, is DAGVTQSPTHLIKTRGQQVTLRCSPKSGHDTVSWYQQALGQGPQFIFQYYEEEERQRGNFPDRFSGHQFPNYSSELNVNALLLGDSALYLCASSSSMTGEFVNGGELFFGEGSRLTVL.

The DNA for the CDR3 is TGTGCCAGCAGCTTAGCGTCCCCGGCCGAGCAGTACTTC. Its translation: CASSLASPAEQYF. The rearrangement joins TRBV7-9 to TRBJ2-7; D gene unclear. Looked up from germline, CDR1 is SEHNR and CDR2 is FQNEAQ (reference sequence). The ends were cut back, 0 bases at V and 6 bases at J, with 9 bases in the middle. The CDR3 extends over 13 amino acids.

CDR3 DNA: TGTGCCACCCAATTCGGGAACACCGGGGAGCTGTTTTTT. Its translation is CATQFGNTGELFF. This chain joins TRBV25-1 and TRBJ2-2, with D unresolved. CDR3 size: 13 residues. Trimming removed 10 bases from V and 1 base from J, with 10 bases in between. Germline V gene sequence: CDR1 MGHDK, CDR2 SYGVNS.

This clone was observed once. V usage is TRBV7-2 and J usage is TRBJ2-3; the match to TRBD2 covers 14 bases. Germline V gene data show CDR1 as SGHTA and CDR2 as FQGNSA. The CDR3 consists of 15 residues. After removal of 5 bases from V and 7 bases from J, the junction contained 5 bases not matched to a gene. In DNA, the CDR3 is TGTGCCAGCAGCCCGGGACTAGCGGGAGTTCATACGCAGTATTTT. It encodes CASSPGLAGVHTQYF.

This clone was detected only once. The chain couples TRBV9 to TRBJ1-3; D gene uncertain. Between the trimmed V and J ends, which lost 3 bases and 1 base, there was a span of 11 bases. Germline assignment: CDR1 SGDLS and CDR2 YYNGEE. This CDR3 is 15 amino acids long. As DNA, the CDR3 is TGTGCCAGCAGCGACAGCTACTCATCTGGAAACACCATATATTTT. Its translation: CASSDSYSSGNTIYF.

The chain uses TRBV18 and TRBJ2-1; 7 nucleotides line up with TRBD2. There are 15 residues in the CDR3. Per the germline V gene, CDR1 is KGHSH and CDR2 is LQKENI. Losses at the gene ends were 6 bases for V and 8 bases for J; bases not matched to a gene: 13. The CDR3 is CASSRNIYLADEQFF. CDR3 nucleotide sequence: TGTGCCAGCTCCCGCAACATCTACCTAGCGGATGAGCAGTTCTTC. The variable domain in full, completed from reference TRBV18 and TRBJ2-1, reads NAGVMQNPRHLVRRRGQEARLRCSPMKGHSHVYWYRQLPEEGLKFMVYLQKENIIDESGMPKERFSAEFPKEGPSILRIQQVVRGDSAAYFCASSRNIYLADEQFFGPGTRLTVL.

Remarks on this clone: Additional DNA sequences in this sample encode the identical CDR3. V gene TRBV19 combines with J gene TRBJ1-1; unclear D gene. Per the germline V gene, CDR1 is LNHDA and CDR2 is SQIVND (reference sequence). The CDR3 contains 13 residues. Trimming left V 3 bases short and J 1 base short, with 6 bases between. The CDR3 here is CASSMAANTEAFF. CDR3 in DNA: TGTGCCAGTAGTATGGCAGCGAACACTGAAGCTTTCTTT.